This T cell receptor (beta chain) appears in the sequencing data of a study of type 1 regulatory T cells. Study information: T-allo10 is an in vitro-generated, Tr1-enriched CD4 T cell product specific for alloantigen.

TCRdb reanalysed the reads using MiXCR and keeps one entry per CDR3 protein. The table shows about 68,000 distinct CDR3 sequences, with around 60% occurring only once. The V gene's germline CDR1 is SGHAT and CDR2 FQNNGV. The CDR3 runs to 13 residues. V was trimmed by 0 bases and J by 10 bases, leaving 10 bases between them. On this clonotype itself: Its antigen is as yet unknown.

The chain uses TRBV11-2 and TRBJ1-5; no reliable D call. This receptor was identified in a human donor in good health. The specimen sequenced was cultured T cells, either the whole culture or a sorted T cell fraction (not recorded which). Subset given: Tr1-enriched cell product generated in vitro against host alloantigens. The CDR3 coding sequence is TGTGCCAGCAGCTTAGATCGGGGTCACCCCCAGCATTTT. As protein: CASSLDRGHPQHF.